This T cell receptor beta chain was found in a study of blood T cell repertoires in COVID-19. Background on the study: The study drew acute and convalescent COVID-19 samples from the United States, Italy and Spain. Nucleic acid was either cDNA or gDNA, and it came from T cells, B-cell-depleted T cells, or PBMCs.

Authors' data handling: Reference gene primers were amplified, and this amplification served to estimate nucleated cell counts. Produced via immunoSEQ multiplex PCR; TCRdb's table is partial and in-frame only. V and J calls and clone size are those listed in that table; D and trimming were worked out from the DNA. The sample has fewer than 200,000 clones, about 86% seen once. The CDR3 runs to 17 residues. V gave up 3 bases and J gave up 3 bases, with 23 bases separating them. Germline CDR1 reads SQVTM; CDR2 reads ANQGSEA. This clone has a handful of counts. The chain couples TRBV29-1 to TRBJ1-2; D perhaps matches TRBD1 (6 bases). Material for sequencing was peripheral blood. The sequence derives from a man in his forties or fifties with active or convalescent COVID-19. The CDR3: CSVDGQIMGAGYYGYTF. The CDR3, as DNA: TGCAGCGTTGACGGTCAAATAATGGGGGCCGGATACTATGGCTACACCTTC.